The 14 T cell receptor beta chains below were found in one sample sequenced in a study of identical twins. MiXCR, applied by TCRdb to the 5' RACE reads, yields one record per CDR3 protein. The data hold about 660,000 distinct CDR3 sequences, with 8.6% observed a single time. These data also formed part of another study, on yellow fever vaccine responses in identical twins.

The specimen sequenced was PBMCs. The source is a woman younger than 30 in good health.

The J gene is TRBJ2-7, the V gene TRBV12-3 or TRBV12-4; 8 nucleotides align to TRBD2. Trimming took 6 bases from V and 5 from J; bases not matched to a gene: 6. The CDR3 runs to 13 residues. The CDR3 sequence: CASRDGGVHEQYF. In DNA form, the CDR3 reads TGTGCCAGCAGGGACGGGGGGGTCCACGAGCAGTACTTC.

The chain links TRBV11-2 to TRBJ1-6; D is possibly TRBD1 (6 bases). V was pared by 3 bases and J by 9 bases, with 24 bases between. Germline CDR1 reads SGHAT; CDR2 reads FQNNGV. There are 18 residues in the CDR3. CDR3 residues: CASSLGLFRQGISSPLHF. DNA for the CDR3: TGTGCCAGCAGCTTGGGTTTGTTTAGGCAGGGGATTAGTTCACCCCTCCACTTT.

The chain uses TRBV10-1 and TRBJ2-5, with 11 bases aligning to TRBD2. The germline V gene has CDR1 WNHNN and CDR2 SYGVQD (reference sequence). V lost 3 bases, J lost 4 bases, and 13 bases stayed unmatched. The CDR3 is made up of 18 amino acids. This CDR3 reads CASSEMRRGLAGGETQYF. The CDR3 DNA sequence: TGCGCCAGCAGTGAAATGCGACGAGGACTAGCGGGTGGAGAGACCCAGTACTTC.

In this sample, this clonotype turned up a few times. The chain links TRBV29-1 to TRBJ1-4; a possible D gene is TRBD1 (5 bases). Trimming removed 6 bases at V and 3 bases at J, with 11 bases between. Germline values: CDR1 SQVTM, CDR2 ANQGSEA. This CDR3 spans 13 amino acids. CDR3 loop: CSVIDSPNEKLFF. The CDR3 bases are TGCAGCGTCATAGACAGTCCTAATGAAAAACTGTTTTTT.

The chain couples TRBV5-1 to TRBJ2-5; TRBD1 agrees at 8 bases. This CDR3 is 18 amino acids long. V was pared by 4 bases and J by 5 bases, with 19 bases of the junction left unmatched. CDR1 and CDR2 from the germline V gene are SGHRS and YFSETQ. This CDR3 reads CASSKSFRDRTSGETQYF. The DNA of the CDR3 is TGCGCCAGCAGCAAGAGTTTCCGGGACAGGACGTCTGGGGAGACCCAGTACTTC.

This clonotype was recorded at least ten times. This chain uses TRBV24-1 with TRBJ2-2; D gene unclear. Between the trimmed V and J ends, which lost 9 bases and 4 bases, there was a span of 8 bases. Germline CDR1 and CDR2: KGHDR and SFDVKD. CDR3 size: 12 residues. The CDR3 nucleotides are TGTGCCACCCAAGGTGGCACCGGGGAGCTGTTTTTT. Translation gives CATQGGTGELFF.

This clonotype was observed at least ten times. This chain connects TRBV14 to TRBJ1-4; TRBD1 matches 8 bases. Germline trimming cut 1 base from V and 5 bases from J; bases unmatched to any gene: 9. The germline CDR1 and CDR2 sequences are SGHDN and FVKESK. There are 17 residues in the CDR3. This CDR3 is CASSQVGQGARNEKLFF. The CDR3 DNA follows: TGTGCCAGCAGCCAAGTTGGGCAGGGGGCACGGAATGAAAAACTGTTTTTT.

A few counts support this clonotype. The chain couples TRBV7-8 to TRBJ2-3; 9 nucleotides line up with TRBD2. CDR1 and CDR2 (germline): SGHVS, FQNEAQ. The CDR3 consists of 17 residues. V was clipped by 4 bases and J by 1 base; unmatched bases: 9. The CDR3 here is CASSSLGEREGTDTQYF. As DNA, the CDR3 is TGTGCCAGCAGCTCCCTGGGGGAGCGGGAGGGCACAGATACGCAGTATTTT.

V is TRBV27 and J is TRBJ2-1, with 8 bases fitting TRBD1. The CDR3 sequence is 15 residues long. The trim removed 5 bases at V and 1 base at J, leaving 4 bases unmatched. From germline, CDR1 is MNHEY and CDR2 SMNVEV (reference sequence). The chain's CDR3 is CASSEGQASYNEQFF. CDR3 in DNA: TGTGCCAGCAGTGAGGGACAGGCGTCCTACAATGAGCAGTTCTTC.

The chain is built from TRBV9 and TRBJ1-6, with D unresolved. V was trimmed by 0 bases and J by 5 bases, leaving 9 bases between them. The CDR3 covers 15 residues. The germline gives CDR1 SGDLS, CDR2 YYNGEE. CDR3 sequence reads: CASSVAETNNSPLHF. The CDR3 DNA is TGTGCCAGCAGCGTAGCCGAGACAAATAATTCACCCCTCCACTTT. Together with reference TRBV9 and TRBJ1-6, the CDR3 gives the full variable domain: DSGVTQTPKHLITATGQRVTLRCSPRSGDLSVYWYQQSLDQGLQFLIQYYNGEERAKGNILERFSAQQFPDLHSELNLSSLELGDSALYFCASSVAETNNSPLHFGNGTRLTVT.

This clonotype was found many times. V usage is TRBV12-3 or TRBV12-4 and J usage is TRBJ2-1; tentatively, D is TRBD2 (5 bases). V was clipped by 2 bases and J by 13 bases, with 9 bases between them. This CDR3 is 11 amino acids long. The CDR3 nucleotides read TGTGCCAGCAGTTTAAGGCTAGCTCAGTTCTTC. Translating gives CASSLRLAQFF.

The chain has TRBV27 and TRBJ1-5; D remains ambiguous. Trimming cost V 2 bases and J 7 bases, with 9 bases left between them. Germline CDR1 is MNHEY and CDR2 is SMNVEV (reference sequence). There are 13 residues in the CDR3. As DNA, the CDR3 is TGTGCCAGCAGTTTAGAGGGTAAGCAGCCCCAGCATTTT. Encoded protein: CASSLEGKQPQHF.

This clonotype was seen many times. This chain uses TRBV7-3 with TRBJ2-3; 8 nucleotides match TRBD1. Trimming at V came to 3 bases and at J to 5 bases, leaving 4 bases not matched to a gene. The CDR3 extends over 14 amino acids. Germline lookup yields CDR1 SGHTA and CDR2 FQGTGA. The CDR3 bases are TGTGCCAGCAGCTTGACAGGGGTGCTAGATACGCAGTATTTT. Amino acid sequence: CASSLTGVLDTQYF.

This clonotype was seen a few times. This chain uses TRBV29-1 with TRBJ2-3; D is perhaps TRBD1 or TRBD2 (7 bases each). Germline CDR1 is SQVTM and CDR2 is ANQGSEA. The CDR3 is made up of 17 amino acids. V gave up 3 bases and J gave up 4 bases, with 23 bases separating them. CDR3 sequence reads: CSVEGGDRGGTADTQYF. The CDR3 DNA is TGCAGCGTTGAGGGGGGGGATCGAGGGGGCACGGCAGATACGCAGTATTTT.